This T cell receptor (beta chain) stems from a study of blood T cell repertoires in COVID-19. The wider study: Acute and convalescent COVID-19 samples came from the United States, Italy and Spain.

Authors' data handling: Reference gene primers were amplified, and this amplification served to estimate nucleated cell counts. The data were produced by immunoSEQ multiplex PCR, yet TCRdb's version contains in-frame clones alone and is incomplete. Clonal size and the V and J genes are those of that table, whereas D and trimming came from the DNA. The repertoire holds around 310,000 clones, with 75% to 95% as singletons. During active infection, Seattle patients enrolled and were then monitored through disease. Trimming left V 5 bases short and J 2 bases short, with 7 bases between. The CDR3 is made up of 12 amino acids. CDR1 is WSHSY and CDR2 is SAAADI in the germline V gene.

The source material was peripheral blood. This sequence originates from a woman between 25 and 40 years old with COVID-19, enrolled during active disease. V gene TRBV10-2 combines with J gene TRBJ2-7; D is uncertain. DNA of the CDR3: TGCGCCAGCAGTCCTGAGGCCTACGAGCAGTACTTC. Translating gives CASSPEAYEQYF.